This TCR beta chain was retrieved from a study of T-cell reconstitution after alpha-beta-depleted transplantation in children. Findings of the study overall: Reported findings indicate that, about two months after transplant, alpha-beta T cells came from several hundred expanded clones, which were derived from non-depleted graft cells.

From germline, CDR1 is DFQATT and CDR2 SNEGSKA (reference sequence). The CDR3 has 14 residues. The ends were cut back, 3 bases at V and 12 bases at J, with 24 bases in the middle. Comments on this clonotype: Its antigen is currently unknown.

As it was prepared, the TCRbeta library received unique molecular identifiers. TCRdb fed the PCR reads into MiXCR, producing one record per CDR3 protein. The repertoire holds fewer than 700,000 distinct CDR3 sequences, with approximately 12% as singletons. The sample here was PBMCs, mostly from graft donor cells, taken 360 days after TCRalphabeta/CD19-depleted stem cell transplant. The clonotype comes from a male patient between 10 and 17 years old who had a stem cell transplant for acute myeloid leukemia, so the T cells may come from the graft donor. V gene TRBV20-1 combines with J gene TRBJ2-7; possible D gene TRBD2, 6 bases. The CDR3 protein is CSASSRDFISAVYF. Here the CDR3 DNA reads TGCAGTGCTAGTTCCCGGGACTTCATCTCCGCGGTGTACTTC.